Presented here are 5 T cell receptor beta chains from one specimen sequenced in a study of early T cells in non-severe SARS-CoV-2 infection. MiXCR, run by TCRdb on the 5' RACE reads, gives a single entry per CDR3 protein. The profile covers fewer than 100,000 distinct CDR3 sequences, with approximately 12% appearing a single time and 3.4% taken by the ten largest. Sample: whole blood. The receptors stem from an adult who was a healthcare worker with PCR-confirmed SARS-CoV-2 infection or an uninfected control (not recorded which).

This clonotype was recorded a few times. A much larger clone lies one base from this, so it may be a read error. J is TRBJ2-1 and V is TRBV28, with D perhaps matching TRBD2 (5 bases). The CDR3 extends over 12 amino acids. V lost 5 bases, J lost 4 bases, and 6 bases lay in between. Looked up from germline, CDR1 is MDHEN and CDR2 is SYDVKM. DNA for the CDR3: TGTGCCAGCAGTACTAGTTACAATGAGCAGTTCTTC. Its translation: CASSTSYNEQFF.

Written as DNA, the CDR3 is TGTGCCAGCAGTACAGGGACAGGGGGCGGTTACGAGCAGTACTTC. The encoded protein is CASSTGTGGGYEQYF. The chain links TRBV28 to TRBJ2-7; 12 bases line up with TRBD1. Germline CDR1 and CDR2: MDHEN and SYDVKM. The CDR3 consists of 15 residues. Losses at the gene ends were 5 bases for V and 4 bases for J; bases not matched to a gene: 6.

In its sample, this clonotype was seen a few times. The chain recombines TRBV6-1 with TRBJ1-2; D unclear. The germline V and J ends were trimmed by 0 bases and 6 bases, with 2 bases remaining between them. CDR1 and CDR2 (germline): MNHNS, SASEGT. The CDR3 has 11 amino acids. CDR3 DNA: TGTGCCAGCAGTGAAGCTCATGGCTACACCTTC. Translation: CASSEAHGYTF.

This clonotype was counted many times. The junction departs from the called germline gene at one end, perhaps through a read error. V and J are TRBV6-5 and TRBJ1-4; TRBD1 matches 7 bases. The CDR3 loop spans 15 amino acids. Per germline, CDR1 MNHEY and CDR2 SVGAGI. As DNA, the CDR3 is TGTGCCAGCAGGAAGGAGGGGGCCATGCCTGAACAACTGTTTTTT. Its translation is CASRKEGAMPEQLFF.

In this sample, this clonotype turned up many times. The chain combines TRBV29-1 with TRBJ2-7; unclear D gene. Trimming stripped 4 bases from V and 0 bases from J, with 10 bases between. This CDR3 has 13 amino acids. Germline V lookup: CDR1 SQVTM, CDR2 ANQGSEA. The CDR3 sequence: CSVGKAFSYEQYF. The CDR3, as DNA: TGCAGCGTTGGGAAGGCCTTCTCCTACGAGCAGTACTTC.